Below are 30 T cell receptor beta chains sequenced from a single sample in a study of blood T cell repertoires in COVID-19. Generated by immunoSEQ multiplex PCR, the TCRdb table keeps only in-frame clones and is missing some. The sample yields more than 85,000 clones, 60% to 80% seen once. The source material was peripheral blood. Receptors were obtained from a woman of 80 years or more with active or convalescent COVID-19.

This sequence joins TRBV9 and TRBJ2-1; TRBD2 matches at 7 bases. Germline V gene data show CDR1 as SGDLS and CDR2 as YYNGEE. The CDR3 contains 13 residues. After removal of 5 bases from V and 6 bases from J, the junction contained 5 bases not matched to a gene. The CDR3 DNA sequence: TGTGCCAGCAGTCTAGCGGATTTCAATGAGCAGTTCTTC. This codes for CASSLADFNEQFF.

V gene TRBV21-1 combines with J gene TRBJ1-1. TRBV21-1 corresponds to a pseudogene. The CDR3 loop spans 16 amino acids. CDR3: CASTPSGIKLGTEAFF. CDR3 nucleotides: TGTGCCAGTACCCCCTCGGGGATTAAACTGGGCACTGAAGCTTTCTTT.

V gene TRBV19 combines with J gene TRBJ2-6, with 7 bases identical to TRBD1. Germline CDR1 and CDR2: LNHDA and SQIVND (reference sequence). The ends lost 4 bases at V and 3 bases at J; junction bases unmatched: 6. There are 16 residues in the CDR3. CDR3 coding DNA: TGTGCCAGTAGTAAGACAGGGCTTTTTGGGGCCAACGTCCTGACTTTC. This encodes CASSKTGLFGANVLTF. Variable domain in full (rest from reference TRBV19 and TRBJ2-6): DGGITQSPKYLFRKEGQNVTLSCEQNLNHDAMYWYRQDPGQGLRLIYYSQIVNDFQKGDIAEGYSVSREKKESFPLTVTSAQKNPTAFYLCASSKTGLFGANVLTFGAGSRLTVL.

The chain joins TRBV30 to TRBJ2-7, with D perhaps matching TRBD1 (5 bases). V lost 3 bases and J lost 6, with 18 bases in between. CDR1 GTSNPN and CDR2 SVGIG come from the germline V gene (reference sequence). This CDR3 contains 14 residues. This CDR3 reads CAWSDRAMMSEQYF. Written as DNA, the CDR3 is TGTGCCTGGAGCGACAGAGCTATGATGAGCGAGCAGTACTTC.

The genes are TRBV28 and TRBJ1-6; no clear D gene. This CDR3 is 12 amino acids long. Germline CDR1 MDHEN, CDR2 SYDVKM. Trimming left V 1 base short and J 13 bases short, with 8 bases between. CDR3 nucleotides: TGTGCCAGCAGTTTATACCCGGTCCCCCTCCACTTT. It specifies CASSLYPVPLHF.

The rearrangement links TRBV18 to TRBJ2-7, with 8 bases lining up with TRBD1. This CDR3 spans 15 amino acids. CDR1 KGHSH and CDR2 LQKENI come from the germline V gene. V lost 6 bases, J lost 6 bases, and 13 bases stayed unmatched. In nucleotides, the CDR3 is TGTGCCAGCTCGGCGACAGGGGCCGATTATTTCGAGCAGTACTTC. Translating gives CASSATGADYFEQYF.

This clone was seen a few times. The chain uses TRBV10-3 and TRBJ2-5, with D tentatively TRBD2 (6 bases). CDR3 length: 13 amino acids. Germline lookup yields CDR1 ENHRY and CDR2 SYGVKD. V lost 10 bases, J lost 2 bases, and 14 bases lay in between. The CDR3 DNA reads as TGTGCCAGCGGCCGGGGGTTACAAGAGACCCAGTACTTC. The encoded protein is CASGRGLQETQYF.

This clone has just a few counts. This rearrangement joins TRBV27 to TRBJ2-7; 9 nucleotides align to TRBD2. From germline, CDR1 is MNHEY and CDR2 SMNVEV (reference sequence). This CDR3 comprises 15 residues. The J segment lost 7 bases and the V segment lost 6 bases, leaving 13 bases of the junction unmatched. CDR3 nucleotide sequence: TGTGCCAGCAGCCCGGCATGGCTAGCGGGAACGGAGCAGTACTTC. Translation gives CASSPAWLAGTEQYF.

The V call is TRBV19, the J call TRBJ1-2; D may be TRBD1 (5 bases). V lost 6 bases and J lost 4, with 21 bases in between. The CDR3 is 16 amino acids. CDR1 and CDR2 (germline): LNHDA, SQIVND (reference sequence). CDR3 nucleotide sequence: TGTGCCAGTAGAGACAGACTCAATGATCGGACCTATGGCTACACCTTC. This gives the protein CASRDRLNDRTYGYTF.

CDR3 coding DNA: TGTGCCAGTAGTACCGGACTAGCGACGGAGCAGTACTTC. As protein: CASSTGLATEQYF. This sequence joins TRBV19 and TRBJ2-7; TRBD2 matches 9 bases. V lost 4 bases, J lost 7 bases, and 5 bases stayed unmatched. This CDR3 is built from 13 residues. Germline assignment: CDR1 LNHDA and CDR2 SQIVND (reference sequence).

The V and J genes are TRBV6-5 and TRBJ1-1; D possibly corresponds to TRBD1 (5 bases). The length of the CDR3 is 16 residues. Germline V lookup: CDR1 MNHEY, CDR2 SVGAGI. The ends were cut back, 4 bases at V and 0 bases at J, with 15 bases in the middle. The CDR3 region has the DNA TGTGCCAGCAGTTTCACCCCGGGACTCATGAACACTGAAGCTTTCTTT. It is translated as CASSFTPGLMNTEAFF.

In DNA, the CDR3 is TGTGCCAGTAGTAGCACTTCGAGCAATCAGCCCCAGCATTTT. Protein sequence: CASSSTSSNQPQHF. This rearrangement joins TRBV19 to TRBJ1-5; D call uncertain. Germline CDR1 LNHDA, CDR2 SQIVND (reference sequence). The CDR3 totals 14 residues. Trimming removed 4 bases from V and 1 base from J, with 8 bases in between.

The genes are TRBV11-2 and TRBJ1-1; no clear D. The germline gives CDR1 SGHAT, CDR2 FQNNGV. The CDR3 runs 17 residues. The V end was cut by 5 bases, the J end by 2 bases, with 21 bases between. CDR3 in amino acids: CASSIGFRGQINTEAFF. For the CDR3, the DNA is TGTGCCAGCAGCATTGGTTTTCGAGGGCAGATTAACACTGAAGCTTTCTTT.

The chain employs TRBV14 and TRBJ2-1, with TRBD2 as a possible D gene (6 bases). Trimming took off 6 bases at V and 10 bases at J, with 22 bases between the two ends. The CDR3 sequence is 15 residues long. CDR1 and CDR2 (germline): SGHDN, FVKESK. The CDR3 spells CASRPLRAGRGEQFF. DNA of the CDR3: TGTGCCAGCAGACCTCTACGTGCGGGCCGGGGGGAGCAGTTCTTC.

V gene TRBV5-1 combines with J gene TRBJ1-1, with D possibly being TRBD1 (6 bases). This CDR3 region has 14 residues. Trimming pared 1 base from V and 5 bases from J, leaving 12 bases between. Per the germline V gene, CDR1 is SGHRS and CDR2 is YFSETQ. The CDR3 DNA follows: TGCGCCAGCAGCTTGCTGGGGGCCGGTACTGAAGCTTTCTTT. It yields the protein CASSLLGAGTEAFF.

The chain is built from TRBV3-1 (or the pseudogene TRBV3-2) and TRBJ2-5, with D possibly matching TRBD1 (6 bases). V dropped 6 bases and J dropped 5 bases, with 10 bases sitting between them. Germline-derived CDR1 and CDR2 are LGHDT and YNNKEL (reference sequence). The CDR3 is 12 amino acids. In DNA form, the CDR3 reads TGTGCCAGCAGTCAAAGGGGGGAGACCCAGTACTTC. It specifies CASSQRGETQYF.

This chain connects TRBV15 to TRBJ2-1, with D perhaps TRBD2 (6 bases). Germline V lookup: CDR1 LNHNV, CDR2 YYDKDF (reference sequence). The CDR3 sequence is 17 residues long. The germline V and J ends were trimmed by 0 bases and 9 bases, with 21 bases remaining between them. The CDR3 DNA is TGTGCCACCAGCAGAGATCTCTTGTTGGGGCGGGATCCTGAGCAGTTCTTC. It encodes CATSRDLLLGRDPEQFF.

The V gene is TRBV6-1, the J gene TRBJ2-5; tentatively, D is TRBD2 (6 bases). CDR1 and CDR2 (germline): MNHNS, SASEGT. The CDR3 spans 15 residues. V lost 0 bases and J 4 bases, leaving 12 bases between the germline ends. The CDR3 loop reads CASSEASRGGETQYF. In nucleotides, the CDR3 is TGTGCCAGCAGTGAAGCGTCGAGGGGAGGAGAGACCCAGTACTTC.

Written as DNA, the CDR3 is TGTGCCAGCAGTCCATACCACAGGGCGGAGAATGAAAAACTGTTTTTT. Protein product: CASSPYHRAENEKLFF. This chain links TRBV6-6 with TRBJ1-4; tentative D call: TRBD1 (6 bases). Germline V gene data show CDR1 as MNHNY and CDR2 as SVGAGI (reference sequence). The germline V and J ends were trimmed by 5 bases and 5 bases, with 18 bases remaining between them. This CDR3 comprises 16 residues.

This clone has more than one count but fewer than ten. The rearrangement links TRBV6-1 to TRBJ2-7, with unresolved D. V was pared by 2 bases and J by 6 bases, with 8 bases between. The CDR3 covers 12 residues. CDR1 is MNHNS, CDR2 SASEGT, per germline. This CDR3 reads CASSEQVSEQYF. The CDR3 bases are TGTGCCAGCAGTGAACAGGTCTCCGAGCAGTACTTC.

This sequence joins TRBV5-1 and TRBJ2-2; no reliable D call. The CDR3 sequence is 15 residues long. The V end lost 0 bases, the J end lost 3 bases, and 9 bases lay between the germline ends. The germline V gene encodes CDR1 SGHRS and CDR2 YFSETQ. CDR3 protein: CASSLASYDTGELFF. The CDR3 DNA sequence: TGCGCCAGCAGCTTGGCCAGTTACGACACCGGGGAGCTGTTTTTT. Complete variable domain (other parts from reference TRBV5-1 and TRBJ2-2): KAGVTQTPRYLIKTRGQQVTLSCSPISGHRSVSWYQQTPGQGLQFLFEYFSETQRNKGNFPGRFSGRQFSNSRSEMNVSTLELGDSALYLCASSLASYDTGELFFGEGSRLTVL.

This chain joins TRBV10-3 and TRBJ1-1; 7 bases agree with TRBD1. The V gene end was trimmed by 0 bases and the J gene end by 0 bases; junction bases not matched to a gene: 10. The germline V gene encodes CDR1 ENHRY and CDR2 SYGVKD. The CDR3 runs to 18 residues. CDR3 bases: TGTGCCATCAGTGAGTCCGGGATGGCAGGGGGGATGAACACTGAAGCTTTCTTT. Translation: CAISESGMAGGMNTEAFF.

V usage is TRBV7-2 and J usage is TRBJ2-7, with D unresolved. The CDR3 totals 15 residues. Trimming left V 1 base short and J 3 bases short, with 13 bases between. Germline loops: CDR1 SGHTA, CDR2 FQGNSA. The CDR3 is CASSLVYRIGYEQYF. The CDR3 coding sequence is TGTGCCAGCAGCTTAGTGTACAGAATAGGCTACGAGCAGTACTTC. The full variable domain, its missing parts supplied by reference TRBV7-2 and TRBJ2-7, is GAGVSQSPSNKVTEKGKDVELRCDPISGHTALYWYRQSLGQGLEFLIYFQGNSAPDKSGLPSDRFSAERTGGSVSTLTIQRTQQEDSAVYLCASSLVYRIGYEQYFGPGTRLTVT.

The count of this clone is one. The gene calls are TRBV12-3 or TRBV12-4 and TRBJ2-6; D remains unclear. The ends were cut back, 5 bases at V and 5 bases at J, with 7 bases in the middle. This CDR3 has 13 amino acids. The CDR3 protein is CASSPFWANVLTF. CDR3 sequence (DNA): TGTGCCAGCAGTCCGTTTTGGGCCAACGTCCTGACTTTC.

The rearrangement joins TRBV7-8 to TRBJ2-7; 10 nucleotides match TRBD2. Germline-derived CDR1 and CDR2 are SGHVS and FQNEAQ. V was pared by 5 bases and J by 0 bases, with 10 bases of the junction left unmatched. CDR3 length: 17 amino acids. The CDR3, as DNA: TGTGCCAGCAGCGGAAACGAAGCGGGAGGGCCCTCCTACGAGCAGTACTTC. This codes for CASSGNEAGGPSYEQYF.

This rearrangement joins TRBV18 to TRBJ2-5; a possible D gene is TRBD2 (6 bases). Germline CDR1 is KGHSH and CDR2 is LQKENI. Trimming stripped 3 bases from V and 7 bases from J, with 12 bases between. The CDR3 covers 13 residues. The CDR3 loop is CASSPGLRGTQYF. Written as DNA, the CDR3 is TGTGCCAGCTCACCCGGACTGCGGGGGACCCAGTACTTC. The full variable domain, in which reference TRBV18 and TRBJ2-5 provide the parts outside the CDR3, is NAGVMQNPRHLVRRRGQEARLRCSPMKGHSHVYWYRQLPEEGLKFMVYLQKENIIDESGMPKERFSAEFPKEGPSILRIQQVVRGDSAAYFCASSPGLRGTQYFGPGTRLLVL.

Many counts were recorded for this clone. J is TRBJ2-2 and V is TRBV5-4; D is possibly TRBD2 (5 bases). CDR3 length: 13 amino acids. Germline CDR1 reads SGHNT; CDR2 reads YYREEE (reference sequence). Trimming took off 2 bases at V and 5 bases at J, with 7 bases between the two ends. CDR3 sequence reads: CASSFPGTGELFF. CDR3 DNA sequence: TGTGCCAGCAGCTTTCCGGGAACCGGGGAGCTGTTTTTT.

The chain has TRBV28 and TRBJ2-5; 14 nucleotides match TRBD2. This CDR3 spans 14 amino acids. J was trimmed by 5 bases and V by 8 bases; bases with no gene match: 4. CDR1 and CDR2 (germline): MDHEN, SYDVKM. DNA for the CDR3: TGTGCCAGCTCCCGACTAGCGGGAGGGGAGACCCAGTACTTC. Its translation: CASSRLAGGETQYF.

The CDR3 nucleotides are TGTGCCAGCAGTTTAGTAGGGGGCTACGAGCAGTACTTC. Amino acid sequence: CASSLVGGYEQYF. The V and J genes are TRBV12-3 or TRBV12-4 and TRBJ2-7; D might be TRBD1 (6 bases). The CDR3 contains 13 residues. Trimming pared 1 base from V and 3 bases from J, leaving 7 bases between.

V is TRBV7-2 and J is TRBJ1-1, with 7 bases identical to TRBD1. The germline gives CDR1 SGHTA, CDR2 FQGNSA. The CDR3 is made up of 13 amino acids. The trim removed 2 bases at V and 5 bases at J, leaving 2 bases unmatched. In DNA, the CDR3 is TGTGCCAGCAGCTTACAGGGGGTTACTGAAGCTTTCTTT. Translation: CASSLQGVTEAFF.